The 24 T cell receptor beta chains below come from one sample, sequenced in a study of CD8+CD57+ T cells in acquired aplastic anemia. Investigators profiled TCR beta VDJ and CDR3 from genomic DNA template. TCRdb passed the reads through MiXCR, listing each CDR3 protein once. This sample has roughly 420,000 distinct CDR3 sequences, with roughly 64% found just once. The sample comprised sorted CD4+, CD8+, or CD8+CD57+ T cells (not recorded which) from PBMCs. Receptor source: a human donor in good health, serving as a control.

A remark on this clonotype: The junction does not match germline at one end; this may be a read error. The chain joins TRBV7-2 to TRBJ2-3; weak D call: TRBD1 (6 bases). In germline, CDR1 is SGHTA, CDR2 FQGNSA. The CDR3 has 15 amino acids. CDR3 residues: CASSLAGAGTDTPYF. The CDR3 region has the DNA TGTGCCAGCAGCTTAGCGGGGGCGGGCACAGATACGCCGTATTTT.

This chain connects TRBV12-3 or TRBV12-4 to TRBJ2-6; D is unclear. The CDR3 is 13 residues long. V shed 10 bases and J shed 0 bases, with 7 bases lying between them. The CDR3 loop is CATRPSGANVLTF. As DNA, the CDR3 is TGTGCCACCCGGCCCTCTGGGGCCAACGTCCTGACTTTC.

To note about this clonotype: Germline and junction disagree at one end, which may indicate a read error. The chain employs TRBV7-9 and TRBJ1-4; D not resolved. The CDR3 runs 13 residues. Looked up from germline, CDR1 is SEHNR and CDR2 is FQNEAQ (reference sequence). The CDR3 protein is CASSPPLNAEELF. CDR3 nucleotide sequence: TGTGCCAGCAGTCCCCCCCTCAACGCCGAAGAGCTGTTT.

This chain joins TRBV19 and TRBJ1-1; D unclear. V lost 6 bases, J lost 2 bases, and 16 bases lay in between. The CDR3 runs 15 residues. Germline V gene lookup returns CDR1 LNHDA and CDR2 SQIVND (reference sequence). The CDR3 DNA sequence: TGTGCCAGTAGCCCCCAACAGAGAGTCAACACTGAAGCTTTCTTT. It is translated as CASSPQQRVNTEAFF.

This clonotype has only one observation. V gene TRBV5-4 combines with J gene TRBJ2-1; D call uncertain. The V end was cut by 0 bases, the J end by 5 bases, with 6 bases between. This CDR3 region has 13 residues. CDR1 is SGHNT and CDR2 is YYREEE in the germline V gene (reference sequence). CDR3 bases: TGTGCCAGCAGCTTGGACTCTAACAATGAGCAGTTCTTC. Translation: CASSLDSNNEQFF.

This chain uses TRBV3-1 with TRBJ2-7, with D maybe TRBD2 (5 bases). The CDR3 consists of 14 residues. CDR1 and CDR2 (germline): LGHDT, YNNKEL (reference sequence). V was trimmed by 5 bases and J by 6 bases, leaving 17 bases between them. The CDR3 sequence is CASSVVGNGGEQYF. DNA for the CDR3: TGTGCCAGCAGCGTAGTGGGGAACGGAGGCGAGCAGTACTTC.

This rearrangement joins TRBV7-4 to TRBJ1-6; 7 bases align to TRBD1. The V gene end was trimmed by 9 bases and the J gene end by 9 bases; junction bases not matched to a gene: 14. The V gene's germline CDR1 is SGHVT and CDR2 SQSDAQ. The CDR3 is 15 amino acids. For the CDR3, the DNA is TGTGCCAGTAGCCACCGAGGAGGGGACAGTTCACCCCTCCACTTT. It translates to CASSHRGGDSSPLHF.

With respect to this clonotype: This likely comes from a read error, as the CDR3 has no conserved phenylalanine or tryptophan at its end. No DNA is shown, since the ends of the CDR3 on it are uncertain; the CDR3 is the one TCRdb lists. This chain uses TRBV9 with TRBJ1-5. CDR1 is SGDLS and CDR2 is YYNGEE in the germline V gene. The CDR3 is 12 residues long, counting both termini. CDR3 region: CASSGVGQTLLR.

This clonotype appeared a single time. A read error may account for a junction end that differs from germline. The chain combines TRBV7-2 with TRBJ1-6; D gene uncertain. CDR3 length: 13 amino acids. From germline, CDR1 is SGHTA and CDR2 FQGNSA. The chain's CDR3 is CASSRTLTGSIHF. For the CDR3, the DNA is TGCGCCAGTAGCCGTACCCTAACTGGGAGCATTCATTTT. The complete variable domain, with remaining parts taken from reference TRBV7-2 and TRBJ1-6, reads GAGVSQSPSNKVTEKGKDVELRCDPISGHTALYWYRQSLGQGLEFLIYFQGNSAPDKSGLPSDRFSAERTGGSVSTLTIQRTQQEDSAVYLCASSRTLTGSIHFGNGTRLTVT.

This clonotype occurred a few times. This rearrangement joins TRBV7-2 to TRBJ1-1, with no clear D. Germline V gene data show CDR1 as SGHTA and CDR2 as FQGNSA. Trimming stripped 6 bases from V and 4 bases from J, with 12 bases between. The CDR3 has 13 residues. The CDR3 DNA reads as TGTGCCAGCAGTTTTGAGGGTGCCACTGAAGCTTTCTTT. Protein product: CASSFEGATEAFF.

This sequence joins TRBV9 and TRBJ1-2; tentative D call: TRBD1 (5 bases). This CDR3 region has 15 residues. Trimming shortened V by 2 bases and J by 11 bases, and 22 bases separated the two germline ends. Germline values: CDR1 SGDLS, CDR2 YYNGEE. DNA for the CDR3: TGTGCCAGCAGCGTGGCGGGGCTAGTCTACGAGCAGTACACCTTC. As protein: CASSVAGLVYEQYTF.

This chain joins TRBV15 and TRBJ1-5; either TRBD1 or TRBD2 may fit D (5 bases each). TRBJ2-3 matches the DNA end more closely, so the J call is doubtful. This CDR3 contains 14 residues. Germline CDR1 is LNHNV and CDR2 is YYDKDF (reference sequence). CDR3 residues: CATSSQGADQAQYF. CDR3 DNA: TGTGCCACCAGCTCCCAGGGAGCAGATCAGGCCCAGTATTTT.

This sequence joins TRBV6-2 or TRBV6-3 and TRBJ1-1; 7 bases map to TRBD1. Germline CDR1 and CDR2: MNHEY and SVGEGT. The CDR3 is 15 amino acids. The trim removed 8 bases at V and 0 bases at J, leaving 9 bases unmatched. The CDR3 loop reads CASLVGDSLNTEAFF. In nucleotides, the CDR3 is TGTGCCAGCTTAGTAGGGGACAGTCTGAACACTGAAGCTTTCTTT.

The rearrangement links TRBV5-1 to TRBJ1-5, with D unclear. The CDR3 length is 13 residues. CDR1 and CDR2 (germline): SGHRS, YFSETQ. Trimming pared 0 bases from V and 11 bases from J, leaving 12 bases between. The CDR3: CASSLGGDTTQHF. CDR3 in DNA: TGCGCCAGCAGCTTGGGGGGAGACACGACCCAGCATTTT.

The V call is TRBV7-2, the J call TRBJ1-1, with unresolved D. Trimming shortened V by 1 base and J by 14 bases, and 23 bases separated the two germline ends. The CDR3 is 15 amino acids. CDR1 and CDR2 (germline): SGHTA, FQGNSA. Written as DNA, the CDR3 is TGTGCCAGCAGCTTAGGAGATACGCAGTACTTTGACCCATTCTTT. Translation: CASSLGDTQYFDPFF.

V gene TRBV19 combines with J gene TRBJ2-1, with 9 bases aligning to TRBD1. TRBJ1-1 explains the end of the DNA better; the J call may be wrong. This CDR3 spans 13 amino acids. Per germline, CDR1 LNHDA and CDR2 SQIVND (reference sequence). The CDR3 sequence: CASSGTGYTEAFF. In DNA form, the CDR3 reads TGTGCCAGTAGTGGGACAGGGTACACTGAAGCTTTCTTT.

The V gene is TRBV7-2, the J gene TRBJ1-2, with D unresolved. Germline CDR1 is SGHTA and CDR2 is FQGNSA. Trimming left V 5 bases short and J 4 bases short, with 14 bases between. This CDR3 is 14 amino acids long. The CDR3, as DNA: TGTGCCAGCAGCAATCCCGGGCGGGCCTATGGCTACACCTTC. Protein product: CASSNPGRAYGYTF.

The chain has TRBV9 and TRBJ1-2, with TRBD1 matching over 7 bases. The CDR3 extends over 14 amino acids. Germline V CDR1 and CDR2: SGDLS, YYNGEE. V shed 4 bases, J shed 2 bases, and the junction held 5 bases outside the gene matches. CDR3 residues: CASSRQGKNYGYTF. As DNA, the CDR3 is TGTGCCAGCAGCCGACAGGGAAAGAACTATGGCTACACCTTC.

A remark on this clonotype: Because it lacks the conserved phenylalanine or tryptophan at the end, this CDR3 is likely a read error. The chain joins TRBV28 to TRBJ1-5, with unresolved D. The ends were cut back, 11 bases at V and 6 bases at J, with 17 bases in the middle. Per the germline V gene, CDR1 is MDHEN and CDR2 is SYDVKM. This CDR3 has 13 residues. The CDR3 sequence is CAAIGGPAQPQHL. CDR3 coding DNA: TGTGCCGCGATAGGCGGGCCGGCTCAGCCCCAGCATCTT.

This clonotype occurred many times. The CDR3 nucleotides are TGTGCCAGCAGTGAATTGTTCAGCACAGATACGCAGTATTTT. Translated, it gives CASSELFSTDTQYF. V usage is TRBV6-1 and J usage is TRBJ2-3; D not resolved. V lost 2 bases and J 0 bases, leaving 6 bases between the germline ends. Germline V gene lookup returns CDR1 MNHNS and CDR2 SASEGT. CDR3 length: 14 amino acids.

V is TRBV12-3 or TRBV12-4 and J is TRBJ1-1; D unresolved. Trimming shortened V by 5 bases and J by 14 bases, and 18 bases separated the two germline ends. The CDR3 extends over 12 amino acids. Here the CDR3 reads CASSLGGGSVFF. DNA of the CDR3: TGTGCCAGCAGTCTCGGAGGTGGTTCTGTGTTCTTT.

This chain joins TRBV7-2 and TRBJ2-3; the D is unclear. The CDR3 spans 13 residues. The germline V gene encodes CDR1 SGHTA and CDR2 FQGNSA. Trimming cost V 1 base and J 4 bases, with 6 bases left between them. The CDR3 DNA reads TGTGCCAGCAGCTTAGTTACCGCAGATACGCAGTATTTT. Translation gives CASSLVTADTQYF.

This chain links TRBV5-1 with TRBJ1-6; D is unclear. The CDR3 is made up of 14 amino acids. Trimming shortened V by 4 bases and J by 12 bases, and 17 bases separated the two germline ends. Germline V gene lookup returns CDR1 SGHRS and CDR2 YFSETQ. The DNA for the CDR3 is TGCGCCAGCAGCGGAGGGCCGCACACTGAACCCCTCCACTTT. Translated: CASSGGPHTEPLHF.

This clonotype was recorded at least ten times. The chain combines TRBV6-2 or TRBV6-3 with TRBJ1-6; no clear D gene. CDR3 size: 12 residues. Germline V gene lookup returns CDR1 MNHEY and CDR2 SVGEGT. V shed 9 bases and J shed 7 bases, with 10 bases lying between them. CDR3 amino acids: CASVEPNSPLHF. In nucleotides, the CDR3 is TGTGCCAGTGTCGAGCCGAATTCACCCCTCCACTTT.